This T cell receptor (beta chain) was recorded in a study of blood T cell repertoires in COVID-19. About the research overall: Specimens from acute and convalescent COVID-19 originated in the United States, Italy and Spain. From T cells, B-cell-depleted T cells, or PBMCs came the material, which was cDNA or gDNA.

Original data processing: Amplification from reference gene primers served as the basis for estimated nucleated cell counts. Data came from immunoSEQ multiplex PCR; TCRdb stores just in-frame clones and leaves some out. V, J and clone size derive from that table, while D and trimming were established from the DNA sequence. The sample holds 200,000 to 250,000 clones, around 86% seen once. The sequenced sample was peripheral blood. The receptor's source is a human donor in a cohort sampled during active COVID-19.

CDR3 DNA: TGTGCCTGGTCCAGGACAGGGGGCTATTCACCCCTCCACTTT. The encoded protein is CAWSRTGGYSPLHF. The chain recombines TRBV30 with TRBJ1-6, with TRBD1 matching 11 bases. There are 14 residues in the CDR3. V shed 5 bases, J shed 8 bases, and the junction held 5 bases outside the gene matches. CDR1 GTSNPN and CDR2 SVGIG come from the germline V gene (reference sequence).